In this sample, the clone carrying this T cell receptor (beta chain) turned up many times. Molecular barcoding with unique molecular identifiers was used for the TCRbeta library. One entry per CDR3 protein, called by TCRdb with MiXCR from the PCR reads. This sample has 440,000 or so distinct CDR3 sequences, with roughly 10% found just once. These data come from a study of T-cell reconstitution after alpha-beta-depleted transplantation in children. This sample comprised PBMCs from the stem cell graft donor, obtained from the stem cell graft. The sequence was obtained from a human donor who donated a stem cell graft to a child with acute myeloid leukemia.

CDR3 sequence (DNA): TGTGCCAGCAGTGGAGACAGGGGGCGCGTCACTGAAGCTTTCTTT. The encoded protein is CASSGDRGRVTEAFF. The rearrangement joins TRBV25-1 to TRBJ1-1; 10 nucleotides agree with TRBD1. The J segment lost 4 bases and the V segment lost 4 bases, leaving 6 bases of the junction unmatched. CDR1 is MGHDK and CDR2 is SYGVNS in the germline V gene. This CDR3 contains 15 residues.